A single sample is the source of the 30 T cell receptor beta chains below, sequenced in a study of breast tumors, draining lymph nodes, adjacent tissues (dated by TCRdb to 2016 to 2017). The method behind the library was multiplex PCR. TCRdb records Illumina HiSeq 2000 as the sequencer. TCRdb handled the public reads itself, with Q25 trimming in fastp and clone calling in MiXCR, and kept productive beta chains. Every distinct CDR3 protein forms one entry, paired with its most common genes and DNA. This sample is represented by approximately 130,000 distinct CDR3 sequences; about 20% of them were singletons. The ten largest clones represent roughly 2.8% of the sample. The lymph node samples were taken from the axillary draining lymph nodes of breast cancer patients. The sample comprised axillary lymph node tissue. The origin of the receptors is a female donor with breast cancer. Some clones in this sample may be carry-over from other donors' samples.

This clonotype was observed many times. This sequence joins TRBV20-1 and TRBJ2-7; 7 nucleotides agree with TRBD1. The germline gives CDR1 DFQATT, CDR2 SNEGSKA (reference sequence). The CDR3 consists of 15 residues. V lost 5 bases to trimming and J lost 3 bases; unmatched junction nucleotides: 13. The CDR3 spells CSALSTGTTVYEQYF. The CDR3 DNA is TGCAGTGCTTTATCGACAGGGACCACTGTCTACGAGCAGTACTTC.

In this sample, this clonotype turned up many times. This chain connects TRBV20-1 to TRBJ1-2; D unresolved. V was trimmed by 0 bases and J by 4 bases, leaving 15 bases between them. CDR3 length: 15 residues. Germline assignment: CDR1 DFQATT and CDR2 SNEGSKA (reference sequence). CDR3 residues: CSARDPAASAYGYTF. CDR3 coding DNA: TGCAGTGCTAGAGATCCGGCCGCTAGCGCCTATGGCTACACCTTC.

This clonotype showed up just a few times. The CDR3 DNA reads TGTGCCAGCAGGGGCTGGGCGCCACAAGAGACCCAGTACTTC. Translating it yields CASRGWAPQETQYF. The chain carries TRBV6-2 or TRBV6-3 and TRBJ2-5; D call uncertain. The CDR3 consists of 14 residues. Trimming took 6 bases from V and 2 from J, leaving 13 bases between them. Germline V gene lookup returns CDR1 MNHEY and CDR2 SVGEGT.

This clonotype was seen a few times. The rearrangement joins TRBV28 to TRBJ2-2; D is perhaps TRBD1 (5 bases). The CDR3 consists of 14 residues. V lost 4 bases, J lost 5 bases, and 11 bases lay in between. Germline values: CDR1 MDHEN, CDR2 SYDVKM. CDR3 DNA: TGTGCCAGCAGTTATAAAGGGGCTACCGGGGAGCTGTTTTTT. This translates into CASSYKGATGELFF.

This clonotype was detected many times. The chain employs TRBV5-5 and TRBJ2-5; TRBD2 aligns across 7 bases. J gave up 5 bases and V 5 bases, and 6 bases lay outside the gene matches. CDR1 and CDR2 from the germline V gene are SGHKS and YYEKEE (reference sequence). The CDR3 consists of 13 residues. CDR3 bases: TGTGCCAGCAGGCTAGGACTAGTTGAGACCCAGTACTTC. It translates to CASRLGLVETQYF. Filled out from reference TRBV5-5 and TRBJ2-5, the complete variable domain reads DAGVTQSPTHLIKTRGQQVTLRCSPISGHKSVSWYQQVLGQGPQFIFQYYEKEERGRGNFPDRFSARQFPNYSSELNVNALLLGDSALYLCASRLGLVETQYFGPGTRLLVL.

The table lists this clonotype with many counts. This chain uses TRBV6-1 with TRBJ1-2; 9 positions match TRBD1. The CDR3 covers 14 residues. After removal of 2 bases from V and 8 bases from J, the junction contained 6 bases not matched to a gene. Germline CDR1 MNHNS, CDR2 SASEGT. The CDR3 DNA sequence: TGTGCCAGCAGTGAACAGGACAGGGGTTGGGGCTACACCTTC. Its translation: CASSEQDRGWGYTF.

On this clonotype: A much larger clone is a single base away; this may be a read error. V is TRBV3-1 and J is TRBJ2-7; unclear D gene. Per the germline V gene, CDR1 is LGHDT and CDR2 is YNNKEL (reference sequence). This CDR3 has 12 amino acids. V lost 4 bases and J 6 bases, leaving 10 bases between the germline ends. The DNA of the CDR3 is TGTGCCAGCAGCCTCGAACCAGGCGAGCAGTACTTC. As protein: CASSLEPGEQYF.

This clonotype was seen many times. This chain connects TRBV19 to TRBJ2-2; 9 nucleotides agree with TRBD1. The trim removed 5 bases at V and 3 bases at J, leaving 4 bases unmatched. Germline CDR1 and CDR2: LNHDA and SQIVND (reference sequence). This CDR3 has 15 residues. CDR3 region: CASSHRTGDTGELFF. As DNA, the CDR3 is TGTGCCAGTAGTCACCGGACAGGGGACACCGGGGAGCTGTTTTTT.

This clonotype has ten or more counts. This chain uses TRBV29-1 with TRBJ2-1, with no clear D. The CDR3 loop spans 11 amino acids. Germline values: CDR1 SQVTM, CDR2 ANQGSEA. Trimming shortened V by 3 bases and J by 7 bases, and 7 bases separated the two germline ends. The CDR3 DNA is TGCAGCGTTGATCCAATGAATGAGCAGTTCTTC. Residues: CSVDPMNEQFF.

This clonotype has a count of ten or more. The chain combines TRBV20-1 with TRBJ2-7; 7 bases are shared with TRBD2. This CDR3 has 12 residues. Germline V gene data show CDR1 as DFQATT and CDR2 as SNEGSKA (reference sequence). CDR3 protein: CSGGGVDYEQYF. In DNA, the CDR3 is TGCAGCGGGGGAGGGGTAGATTACGAGCAGTACTTC.

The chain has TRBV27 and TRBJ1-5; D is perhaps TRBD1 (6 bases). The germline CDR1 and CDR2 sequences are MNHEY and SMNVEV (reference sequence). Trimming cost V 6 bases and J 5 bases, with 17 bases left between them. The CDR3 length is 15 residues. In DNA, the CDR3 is TGTGCCAGCAGCCTAACAGGGTATGGGGATCAGCCCCAGCATTTT. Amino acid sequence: CASSLTGYGDQPQHF.

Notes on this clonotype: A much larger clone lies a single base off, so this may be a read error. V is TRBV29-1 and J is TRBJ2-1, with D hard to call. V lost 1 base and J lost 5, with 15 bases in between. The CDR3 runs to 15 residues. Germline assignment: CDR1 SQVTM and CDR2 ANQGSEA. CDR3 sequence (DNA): TGCAGCGTTGAAGGCGGATCCGACGCCAACAATGAGCAGTTCTTC. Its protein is CSVEGGSDANNEQFF.

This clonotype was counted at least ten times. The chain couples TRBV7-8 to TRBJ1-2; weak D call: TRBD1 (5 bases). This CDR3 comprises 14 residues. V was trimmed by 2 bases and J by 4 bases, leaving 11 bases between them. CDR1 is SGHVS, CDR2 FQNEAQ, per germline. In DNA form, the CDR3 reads TGTGCCAGCAGCTTAAGATCAGGGTTCTATGGCTACACCTTC. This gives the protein CASSLRSGFYGYTF.

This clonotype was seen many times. The CDR3 region has the DNA TGTGCCAGCAGTCCTAGACAGGGCTATGGCTACACCTTC. This codes for CASSPRQGYGYTF. This rearrangement joins TRBV6-5 to TRBJ1-2, with 7 bases matching TRBD1. CDR3 size: 13 residues. Germline loops: CDR1 MNHEY, CDR2 SVGAGI. V was clipped by 5 bases and J by 4 bases; unmatched bases: 4.

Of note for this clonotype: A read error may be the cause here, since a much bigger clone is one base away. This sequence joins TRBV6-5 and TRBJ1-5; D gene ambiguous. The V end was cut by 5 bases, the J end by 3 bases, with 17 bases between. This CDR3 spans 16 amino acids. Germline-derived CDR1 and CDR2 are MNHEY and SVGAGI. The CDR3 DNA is TGTGCCAGCAGTCCGACGAGGAACAGTATCAATCAGCCCCAGCATTTT. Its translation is CASSPTRNSINQPQHF.

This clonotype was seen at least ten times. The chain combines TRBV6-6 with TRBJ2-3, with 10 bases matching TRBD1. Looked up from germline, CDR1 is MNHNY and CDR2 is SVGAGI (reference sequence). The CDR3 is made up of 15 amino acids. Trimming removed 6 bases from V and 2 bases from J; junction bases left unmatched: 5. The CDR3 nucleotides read TGTGCCAGCAGCAAGACAGGGGGCCCCACAGATACGCAGTATTTT. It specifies CASSKTGGPTDTQYF.

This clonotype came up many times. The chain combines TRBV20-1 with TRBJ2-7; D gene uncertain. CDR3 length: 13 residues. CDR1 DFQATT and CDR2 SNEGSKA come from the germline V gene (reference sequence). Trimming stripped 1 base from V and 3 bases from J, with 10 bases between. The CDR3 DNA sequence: TGCAGTGCTAGAGGTCTGCTTTACTACGAGCAGTACTTC. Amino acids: CSARGLLYYEQYF.

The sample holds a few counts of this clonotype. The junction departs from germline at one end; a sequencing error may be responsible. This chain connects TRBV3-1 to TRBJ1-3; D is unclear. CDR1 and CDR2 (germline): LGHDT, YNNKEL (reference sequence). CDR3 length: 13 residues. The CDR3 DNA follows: TGTGCCAGCAGCCAGAACGAAGGAAGCACCATATATTTT. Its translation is CASSQNEGSTIYF.

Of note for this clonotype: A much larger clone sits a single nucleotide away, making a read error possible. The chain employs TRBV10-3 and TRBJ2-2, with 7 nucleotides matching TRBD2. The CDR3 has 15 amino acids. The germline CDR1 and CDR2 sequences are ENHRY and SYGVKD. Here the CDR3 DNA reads TGTGCCTTCAGTGACGTCGGGGGGTCCACCGGGGAGCTGTTTTTT. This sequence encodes CAFSDVGGSTGELFF.

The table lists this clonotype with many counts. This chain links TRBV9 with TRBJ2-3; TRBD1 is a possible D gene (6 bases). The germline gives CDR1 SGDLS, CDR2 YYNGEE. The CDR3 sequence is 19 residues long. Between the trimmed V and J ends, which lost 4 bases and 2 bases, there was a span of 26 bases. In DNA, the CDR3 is TGTGCCAGCAGCCCACCCCCCACAGGGTTCCGTGGGCACACAGATACGCAGTATTTT. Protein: CASSPPPTGFRGHTDTQYF.

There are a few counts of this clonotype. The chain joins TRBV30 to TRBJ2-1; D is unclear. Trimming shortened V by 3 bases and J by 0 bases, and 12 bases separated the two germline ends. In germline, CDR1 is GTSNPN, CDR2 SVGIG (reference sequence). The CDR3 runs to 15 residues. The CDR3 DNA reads TGTGCCTGGAGAATGGGTTCGAGCTCCTACAATGAGCAGTTCTTC. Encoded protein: CAWRMGSSSYNEQFF. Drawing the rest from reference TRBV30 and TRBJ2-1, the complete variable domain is SQTIHQWPATLVQPVGSPLSLECTVEGTSNPNLYWYRQAAGRGLQLLFYSVGIGQISSEVPQNLSASRPQDRQFILSSKKLLLSDSGFYLCAWRMGSSSYNEQFFGPGTRLTVL.

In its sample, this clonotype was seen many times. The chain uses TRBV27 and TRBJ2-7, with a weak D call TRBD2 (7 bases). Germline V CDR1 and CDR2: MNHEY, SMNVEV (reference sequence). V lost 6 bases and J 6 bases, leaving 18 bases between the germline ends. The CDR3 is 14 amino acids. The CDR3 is CASRRGGAAAEQYF. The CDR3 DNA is TGTGCCAGCAGGAGGGGGGGGGCAGCGGCCGAGCAGTACTTC.

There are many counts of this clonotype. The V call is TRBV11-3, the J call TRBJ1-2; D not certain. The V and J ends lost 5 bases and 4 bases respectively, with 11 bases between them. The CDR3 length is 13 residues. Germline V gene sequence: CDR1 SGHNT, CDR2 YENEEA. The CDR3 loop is CASSPANGYGYTF. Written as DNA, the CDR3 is TGTGCCAGCAGCCCCGCCAATGGCTATGGCTACACCTTC. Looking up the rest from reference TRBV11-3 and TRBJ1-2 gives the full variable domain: EAGVVQSPRYKIIEKKQPVAFWCNPISGHNTLYWYLQNLGQGPELLIRYENEEAVDDSQLPKDRFSAERLKGVDSTLKIQPAELGDSAVYLCASSPANGYGYTFGSGTRLTVV.

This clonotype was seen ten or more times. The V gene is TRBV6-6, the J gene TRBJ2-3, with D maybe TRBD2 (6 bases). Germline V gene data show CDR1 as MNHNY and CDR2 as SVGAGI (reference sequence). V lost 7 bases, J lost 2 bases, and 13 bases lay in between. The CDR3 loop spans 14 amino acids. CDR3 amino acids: CASKKADYTDTQYF. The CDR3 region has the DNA TGTGCCAGCAAAAAAGCGGACTACACAGATACGCAGTATTTT.

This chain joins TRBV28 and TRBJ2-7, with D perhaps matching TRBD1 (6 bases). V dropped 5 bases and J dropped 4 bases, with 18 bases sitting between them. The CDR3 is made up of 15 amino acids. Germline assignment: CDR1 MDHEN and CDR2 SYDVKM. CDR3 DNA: TGTGCCAGCAGTCCCACGTTGACAGGAGGTTACGAGCAGTACTTC. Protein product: CASSPTLTGGYEQYF. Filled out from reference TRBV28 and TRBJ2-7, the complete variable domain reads DVKVTQSSRYLVKRTGEKVFLECVQDMDHENMFWYRQDPGLGLRLIYFSYDVKMKEKGDIPEGYSVSREKKERFSLILESASTNQTSMYLCASSPTLTGGYEQYFGPGTRLTVT.

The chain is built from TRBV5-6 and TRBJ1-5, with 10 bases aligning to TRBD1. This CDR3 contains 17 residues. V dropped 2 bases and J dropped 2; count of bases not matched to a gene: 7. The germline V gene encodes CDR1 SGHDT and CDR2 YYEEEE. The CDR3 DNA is TGTGCCAGCAGCTTCTGGGGACAGGGGCTCGGCAATCAGCCCCAGCATTTT. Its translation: CASSFWGQGLGNQPQHF.

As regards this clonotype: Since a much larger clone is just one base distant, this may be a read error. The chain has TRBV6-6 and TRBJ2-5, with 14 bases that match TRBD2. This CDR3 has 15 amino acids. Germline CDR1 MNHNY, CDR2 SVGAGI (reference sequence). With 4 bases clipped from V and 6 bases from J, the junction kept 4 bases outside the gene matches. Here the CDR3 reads CASSLGLAGVQTQYF. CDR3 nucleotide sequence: TGTGCCAGCAGTTTGGGACTAGCGGGAGTACAGACCCAGTACTTC.

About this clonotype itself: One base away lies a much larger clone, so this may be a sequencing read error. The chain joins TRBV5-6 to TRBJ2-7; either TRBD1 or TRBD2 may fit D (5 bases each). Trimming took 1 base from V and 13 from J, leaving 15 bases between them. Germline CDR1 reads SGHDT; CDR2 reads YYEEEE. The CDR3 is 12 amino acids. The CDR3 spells CASSLRGRHDYF. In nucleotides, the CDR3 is TGTGCCAGCAGCTTGCGGGGACGGCATGACTACTTC.

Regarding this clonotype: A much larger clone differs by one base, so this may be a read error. The CDR3 bases are TGCGCCTGCAGTAGGGGACAAGCCTACGAGCAGTACTTC. Encoded protein: CACSRGQAYEQYF. V gene TRBV5-1 combines with J gene TRBJ2-7; D possibly corresponds to TRBD1 (6 bases). Germline loops: CDR1 SGHRS, CDR2 YFSETQ. CDR3 length: 13 residues.

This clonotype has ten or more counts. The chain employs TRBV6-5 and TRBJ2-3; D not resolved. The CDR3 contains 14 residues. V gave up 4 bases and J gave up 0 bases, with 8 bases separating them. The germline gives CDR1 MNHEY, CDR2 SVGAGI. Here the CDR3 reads CASSSGISTDTQYF. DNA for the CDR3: TGTGCCAGCAGTTCGGGTATTAGCACAGATACGCAGTATTTT.